Below, 25 T cell receptor beta chains from the same sample are listed, as sequenced in a study of CD8 T cells in Susac syndrome. After extraction with the RNeasy kit, roughly 0.5 to 1 ug of the RNA was reverse transcribed using random hexamers. TCRdb fed the immunoSEQ multiplex PCR reads into MiXCR, producing one record per CDR3 protein. The top ten hold roughly 0.24% of the sample, which has 70,000 or so distinct CDR3 sequences, roughly 94% seen once. Sequenced material: CD8+ T cells from PBMCs. The source is a human donor in good health.

This chain joins TRBV7-9 and TRBJ1-5, with TRBD1 identical over 8 bases. This CDR3 has 16 residues. Germline V gene sequence: CDR1 SEHNR, CDR2 FQNEAQ (reference sequence). The V gene end was trimmed by 4 bases and the J gene end by 1 base; junction bases not matched to a gene: 6. The CDR3 sequence is CASSSSGTGSNQPQHF. The DNA of the CDR3 is TGTGCCAGCAGCTCCTCCGGGACAGGAAGCAATCAGCCCCAGCATTTT.

The chain uses TRBV5-1 and TRBJ1-5; TRBD1 matches 7 bases. Germline V gene data show CDR1 as SGHRS and CDR2 as YFSETQ. The CDR3 is 12 residues long. With 7 bases clipped from V and 5 bases from J, the junction kept 3 bases outside the gene matches. As DNA, the CDR3 is TGCGCCAGCGATCAGGGGGATCAGCCCCAGCATTTT. It codes for CASDQGDQPQHF.

The rearrangement joins TRBV5-1 to TRBJ2-2; tentative D call: TRBD1 (6 bases). The CDR3 extends over 16 amino acids. Germline CDR1 and CDR2: SGHRS and YFSETQ. V was shortened by 4 bases and J by 5 bases, with 18 bases between the two germline ends. The CDR3 sequence: CASSHPGHMLTGELFF. As DNA, the CDR3 is TGCGCCAGCAGCCACCCGGGACACATGTTAACCGGGGAGCTGTTTTTT. The whole variable domain, filled in from reference TRBV5-1 and TRBJ2-2, reads KAGVTQTPRYLIKTRGQQVTLSCSPISGHRSVSWYQQTPGQGLQFLFEYFSETQRNKGNFPGRFSGRQFSNSRSEMNVSTLELGDSALYLCASSHPGHMLTGELFFGEGSRLTVL.

The V and J genes are TRBV7-6 and TRBJ2-7, with D perhaps given as TRBD1 or TRBD2 (6 bases each). Trimming left V 5 bases short and J 2 bases short, with 13 bases between. The CDR3 consists of 14 residues. Germline V gene data show CDR1 as SGHVS and CDR2 as FNYEAQ. The CDR3 bases are TGTGCCAGCAGCCTTGAGGGGGGCACCTACGAGCAGTACTTC. This gives the protein CASSLEGGTYEQYF.

The table lists this clonotype with a count of one. J is TRBJ2-1 and V is TRBV19; TRBD2 matches 11 bases. CDR1 and CDR2 from the germline V gene are LNHDA and SQIVND (reference sequence). The CDR3 runs to 17 residues. V shed 7 bases, J shed 0 bases, and the junction held 8 bases outside the gene matches. Written as DNA, the CDR3 is TGTGCCAGTAATGGGACTAGCGGCCAAAGCTCCTACAATGAGCAGTTCTTC. It is translated as CASNGTSGQSSYNEQFF.

The chain recombines TRBV28 with TRBJ2-7; D may be TRBD1 (5 bases). V shed 9 bases and J shed 3 bases, with 9 bases lying between them. Germline CDR1 reads MDHEN; CDR2 reads SYDVKM. This CDR3 comprises 11 residues. The CDR3 loop is CASRQYYEQYF. DNA of the CDR3: TGTGCCAGTCGACAGTACTACGAGCAGTACTTC.

The chain employs TRBV28 and TRBJ1-1, with D unclear. The CDR3 is made up of 17 amino acids. Germline V gives CDR1 MDHEN, CDR2 SYDVKM. Trimming took 2 bases from V and 4 from J, leaving 20 bases between them. CDR3 sequence: CASSLAVASVVGTEAFF. The CDR3 DNA reads TGTGCCAGCAGTTTAGCCGTCGCCAGCGTCGTCGGCACTGAAGCTTTCTTT.

The rearrangement links TRBV29-1 to TRBJ1-4, with D unresolved. V was pared by 2 bases and J by 5 bases, with 12 bases between. This CDR3 has 14 amino acids. Germline-derived CDR1 and CDR2 are SQVTM and ANQGSEA. CDR3 DNA sequence: TGCAGCGTTGAAATTGCAGGCAGAAATGAAAAACTGTTTTTT. The encoded protein is CSVEIAGRNEKLFF.

This clonotype was picked up a small number of times. The chain recombines TRBV27 with TRBJ2-6, with D uncertain. The CDR3 covers 14 residues. V lost 3 bases and J 0 bases, leaving 3 bases between the germline ends. Per germline, CDR1 MNHEY and CDR2 SMNVEV (reference sequence). The CDR3 DNA follows: TGTGCCAGCAGTTTTAGCTCTGGGGCCAACGTCCTGACTTTC. Amino acid sequence: CASSFSSGANVLTF.

The chain combines TRBV4-1 with TRBJ1-5; no reliable D call. V was clipped by 0 bases and J by 4 bases, with 7 bases between them. Germline V gene sequence: CDR1 MGHRA, CDR2 YSYEKL. The CDR3 is made up of 14 amino acids. The DNA of the CDR3 is TGCGCCAGCAGCCAAGACAGGTTAAATCAGCCCCAGCATTTT. Its protein is CASSQDRLNQPQHF.

V and J are TRBV7-8 and TRBJ2-1, with D unresolved. Per germline, CDR1 SGHVS and CDR2 FQNEAQ. V shed 0 bases and J shed 0 bases, with 3 bases lying between them. This CDR3 comprises 14 residues. CDR3 DNA sequence: TGTGCCAGCAGCTTAGCTAACTCCTACAATGAGCAGTTCTTC. Its protein is CASSLANSYNEQFF.

The rearrangement uses TRBV7-8 and TRBJ2-3; no reliable D call. The germline V gene has CDR1 SGHVS and CDR2 FQNEAQ. This CDR3 is built from 13 residues. The V gene lost 6 bases and the J gene lost 4 bases, with 11 bases spanning the gap. The CDR3 bases are TGTGCCAGCAGACATCGTACTCCAGATACGCAGTATTTT. This gives the protein CASRHRTPDTQYF.

This sequence joins TRBV7-9 and TRBJ2-1, with D possibly TRBD2 on 7 matching bases. V was trimmed by 4 bases and J by 6 bases, leaving 10 bases between them. The length of the CDR3 is 13 residues. Germline values: CDR1 SEHNR, CDR2 FQNEAQ (reference sequence). This chain's CDR3 is CASSSGEGNEQFF. CDR3 DNA: TGTGCCAGCAGCTCAGGGGAGGGCAATGAGCAGTTCTTC.

Written as DNA, the CDR3 is TGTGCCAGCAGCTTAGGCGGGGGGGTCTACAATGAGCAGTTCTTC. Translation: CASSLGGGVYNEQFF. The V gene is TRBV5-6, the J gene TRBJ2-1; 9 bases agree with TRBD2. From germline, CDR1 is SGHDT and CDR2 YYEEEE. The CDR3 loop spans 15 amino acids. J was trimmed by 3 bases and V by 2 bases; bases with no gene match: 3.

V gene TRBV30 combines with J gene TRBJ2-7; D perhaps matches TRBD1 (6 bases). Germline loops: CDR1 GTSNPN, CDR2 SVGIG (reference sequence). V was cut by 4 bases and J by 2 bases, with 12 bases left in between. The CDR3 is 13 amino acids. The CDR3, as DNA: TGTGCCTGGACCCAGGACAGCGCCTACGAGCAGTACTTC. Protein product: CAWTQDSAYEQYF.

V is TRBV12-3 or TRBV12-4 and J is TRBJ2-5; D remains unclear. Trimming shortened V by 3 bases and J by 5 bases, and 10 bases separated the two germline ends. This CDR3 region has 13 residues. For the CDR3, the DNA is TGTGCCAGCAGTTTTTTCCCTTCGGAGACCCAGTACTTC. Its translation: CASSFFPSETQYF.

The genes are TRBV4-1 and TRBJ2-5; 8 bases agree with TRBD1. Germline V gives CDR1 MGHRA, CDR2 YSYEKL. V lost 5 bases and J lost 5; bases outside the gene matches: 4. The CDR3 runs to 13 residues. The CDR3 nucleotides read TGCGCCAGCAGCGCCCGACAGGGGGAGACCCAGTACTTC. This codes for CASSARQGETQYF.

The chain employs TRBV15 and TRBJ1-6, with unresolved D. There are 13 residues in the CDR3. Germline loops: CDR1 LNHNV, CDR2 YYDKDF (reference sequence). V lost 0 bases, J lost 13 bases, and 10 bases lay in between. The CDR3: CATSRDTGLPLHF. Here the CDR3 DNA reads TGTGCCACCAGCAGAGATACCGGTCTCCCCCTCCACTTT.

The rearrangement links TRBV25-1 to TRBJ2-1; D gene unclear. This CDR3 is built from 15 residues. CDR1 and CDR2 (germline): MGHDK, SYGVNS. Trimming cost V 1 base and J 0 bases, with 7 bases left between them. This CDR3 is CASSESGGSYNEQFF. In DNA form, the CDR3 reads TGTGCCAGCAGTGAATCGGGTGGCTCCTACAATGAGCAGTTCTTC.

The chain joins TRBV7-8 to TRBJ2-1; the D gene is possibly TRBD1 (6 bases). Trimming removed 6 bases from V and 6 bases from J, with 9 bases in between. Germline V gene lookup returns CDR1 SGHVS and CDR2 FQNEAQ. The CDR3 is 12 residues long. The CDR3 loop reads CASSPQGNEQFF. CDR3 nucleotide sequence: TGTGCCAGCAGTCCACAGGGCAATGAGCAGTTCTTC.

This clonotype was picked up a small number of times. This chain joins TRBV5-1 and TRBJ2-7, with no clear D. Germline CDR1 reads SGHRS; CDR2 reads YFSETQ. This CDR3 comprises 11 residues. V was cut by 5 bases and J by 6 bases, with 9 bases left in between. CDR3 sequence reads: CASRSSGEQYF. CDR3 coding DNA: TGCGCCAGCAGAAGTTCGGGCGAGCAGTACTTC.

The chain combines TRBV7-3 with TRBJ2-6; 7 bases are shared with TRBD2. V lost 1 base to trimming and J lost 4 bases; unmatched junction nucleotides: 7. Germline V gene sequence: CDR1 SGHTA, CDR2 FQGTGA. This CDR3 contains 17 residues. This CDR3 is CASSLKGEGSGANVLTF. The DNA for the CDR3 is TGTGCCAGCAGCTTAAAAGGGGAGGGATCCGGGGCCAACGTCCTGACTTTC.

The rearrangement joins TRBV7-9 to TRBJ2-3, with D possibly matching TRBD1 (5 bases). Germline V CDR1 and CDR2: SEHNR, FQNEAQ (reference sequence). The length of the CDR3 is 14 residues. Trimming stripped 5 bases from V and 1 base from J, with 10 bases between. The CDR3 spells CASSPPTGTDTQYF. The CDR3 nucleotides read TGTGCCAGCAGCCCACCGACAGGCACAGATACGCAGTATTTT.

The chain carries TRBV24-1 and TRBJ2-5, with a possible D match to TRBD2 (5 bases). The CDR3 is 16 residues long. Germline V CDR1 and CDR2: KGHDR, SFDVKD. Trimming took off 7 bases at V and 5 bases at J, with 22 bases between the two ends. Here the CDR3 reads CATSGKGTGNSETQYF. For the CDR3, the DNA is TGTGCCACCAGCGGGAAGGGAACGGGTAACTCCGAGACCCAGTACTTC.

The V and J genes are TRBV11-2 and TRBJ2-3; D is uncertain. This CDR3 spans 15 amino acids. V was trimmed by 5 bases and J by 2 bases, leaving 14 bases between them. Germline-derived CDR1 and CDR2 are SGHAT and FQNNGV. The CDR3: CASSPTHANTDTQYF. CDR3 nucleotides: TGTGCCAGCAGCCCTACCCATGCGAACACAGATACGCAGTATTTT.